This T cell receptor (beta chain) emerged from a study of shared clonotypes between healthy human individuals. Per the germline V gene, CDR1 is PRHDT and CDR2 is FYEKMQ (reference sequence). CDR3 length equals 14 residues. Unmatched junction bases numbered 6, after V lost 4 bases and J lost 7 bases. CD45RO-negative CD8 cells positively selected for CCR7 made up the naive population, which excluded terminally differentiated effector memory CD45RA+ cells. Here immunoSEQ multiplex PCR was the method, and the copy in TCRdb shows in-frame clones only, minus some. The data show some 630,000 clones, roughly 96% seen once.

Source material: naive CD8+ T cells sorted from blood. The receptor was derived from a woman between 25 and 40 years old in good health. The V gene is TRBV13, the J gene TRBJ2-1; 8 bases align to TRBD2. This chain's CDR3 is CASSSLLAENEQFF. In DNA form, the CDR3 reads TGTGCCAGCAGCTCCTTACTAGCGGAGAATGAGCAGTTCTTC.